The 5 T cell receptor beta chains given below trace back to one sample, sequenced in a study of cytomegalovirus exposure and HLA in healthy donors. The PCR was carried out with 60 Vbeta primers and 13 Jbeta primers. Data came from immunoSEQ multiplex PCR; TCRdb stores just in-frame clones and leaves some out. The sample lists 150,000 to 200,000 clones, just over 75% occurring once. Sequencing was done on a sample of PBMCs. Every receptor here comes from a man younger than 30 in good health and CMV-seronegative.

J is TRBJ2-7 and V is TRBV6-6; the D is unclear. The CDR3 has 14 amino acids. Germline assignment: CDR1 MNHNY and CDR2 SVGAGI (reference sequence). The V end lost 6 bases, the J end lost 2 bases, and 14 bases lay between the germline ends. The CDR3 here is CASRRLGQAYEQYF. CDR3 sequence (DNA): TGTGCCAGCAGGAGACTCGGCCAAGCCTACGAGCAGTACTTC.

The rearrangement joins TRBV29-1 to TRBJ2-7, with 9 bases lining up with TRBD1. The germline V gene has CDR1 SQVTM and CDR2 ANQGSEA. Trimming removed 6 bases from V and 0 bases from J; junction bases left unmatched: 6. The CDR3 is 14 amino acids. This chain's CDR3 is CSVRGQGSSYEQYF. CDR3 nucleotides: TGCAGCGTACGGGGACAGGGTAGCTCCTACGAGCAGTACTTC.

The chain combines TRBV21-1 with TRBJ2-1; TRBD2 is taken as the D call from the table, unchecked against the DNA. TRBV21-1 is an annotated pseudogene. The CDR3 has 18 residues. In DNA form, the CDR3 reads TGTGCCAGCAGCAAAGAGGGGCCGAGGCGGGGGGGCCGTGATGAGCAGTTCTTC. Amino acids: CASSKEGPRRGGRDEQFF.

In its sample, this clone was seen a few times. The V call is TRBV7-6, the J call TRBJ1-1; 10 bases fit TRBD1. Unmatched junction bases numbered 12, after V lost 5 bases and J lost 0 bases. The CDR3 totals 18 residues. Germline V gene data show CDR1 as SGHVS and CDR2 as FNYEAQ. DNA of the CDR3: TGTGCCAGCAGCCCACCCGGGACAGGGGCCCTCATGAACACTGAAGCTTTCTTT. Encoded protein: CASSPPGTGALMNTEAFF.

The gene calls are TRBV19 and TRBJ2-3, with a possible D match to TRBD1 (8 bases). Trimming stripped 1 base from V and 6 bases from J, with 14 bases between. The CDR3 is 15 residues long. From germline, CDR1 is LNHDA and CDR2 SQIVND (reference sequence). The CDR3 nucleotides are TGTGCCAGTAGTATAGGGACAGGGAGGGGCGATACGCAGTATTTT. Residues: CASSIGTGRGDTQYF.